This T cell receptor (beta chain) was profiled in a study of T cells in Graves' hyperthyroidism and ophthalmopathy. This clonotype was observed many times. The V gene lost 5 bases and the J gene lost 3 bases, with 10 bases spanning the gap. This CDR3 contains 12 residues. Per the germline V gene, CDR1 is DFQATT and CDR2 is SNEGSKA (reference sequence). Every diagnosis used clinical symptoms, serum thyroxine and TRAb, thyroid ultrasound and orbital computed tomography. Amplified TCR beta CDR3 regions came from RNA transcripts. Carried out on the TCR CDR3, a first-round RT-PCR used the HTBI primer set. TCRdb independently ran MiXCR on the multiplex PCR reads; one entry per CDR3 protein. The table lists hundreds of thousands of distinct CDR3 sequences, 11% to 15% of them singletons.

V and J are TRBV20-1 and TRBJ2-5, with TRBD1 as a possible D gene (5 bases). Material for sequencing was blood. The clonotype was recovered from a woman between 25 and 40 years old with Graves' hyperthyroidism. CDR3 nucleotide sequence: TGCAGTGCTCGAAAGACAGAAGAGACCCAGTACTTC. It specifies CSARKTEETQYF.